This T cell receptor beta chain was recorded in a study of cytomegalovirus exposure and HLA in healthy donors. Germline V gene lookup returns CDR1 LGHNA and CDR2 YSLEER. The CDR3 spans 15 residues. Trimming stripped 4 bases from V and 5 bases from J, with 15 bases between. Findings and caveats of the study: When a later analysis compared HLA-associated TCR beta chains with equally common others, the HLA-associated chains turned out to be more clonally expanded and to have lower generation probabilities. An observed cluster of highly shared sequence variants was recorded as a likely sequencing artifact.

The PCR made use of 60 Vbeta and 13 Jbeta primers. Clones were read by immunoSEQ multiplex PCR, and TCRdb kept only the in-frame ones, dropping some. This table holds 100,000 to 150,000 clones. Note on this clone: What it binds is unknown.

Though nominally healthy at sampling, donors likely had unrecorded immune exposures. The source material was PBMCs. This clonotype originated in a man aged 25 to 40 in good health and CMV-seronegative. The chain has TRBV4-3 and TRBJ2-1; weak D call: TRBD1 (6 bases). The CDR3 DNA reads TGCGCCAGCAGCCGCGACCAGGGGAGCAACAATGAGCAGTTCTTC. Protein product: CASSRDQGSNNEQFF.